This T cell receptor beta chain was recorded in a study of blood T cell repertoires in COVID-19. Turning to the study itself: From T cells, B-cell-depleted T cells, or PBMCs came the material, which was cDNA or gDNA.

In the authors' methods: Quantification of nucleated cells was approximated via reference gene primer amplification. Data came from immunoSEQ multiplex PCR; TCRdb stores just in-frame clones and leaves some out. From that table come the V and J calls and clone size; the DNA was used to work out D and trimming. The data hold over 450,000 clones, with around 90% observed a single time. The length of the CDR3 is 16 residues. J was trimmed by 1 base and V by 5 bases; bases with no gene match: 4. Germline V lookup: CDR1 MNHEY, CDR2 SMNVEV (reference sequence). During active infection, Seattle patients enrolled and were then monitored through disease. This clone was picked up one time.

Sequencing was done on a sample of peripheral blood. This receptor was taken from a woman between 45 and 60 years old with COVID-19, enrolled during active disease. This chain connects TRBV27 to TRBJ2-6, with 8 nucleotides matching TRBD1. CDR3 sequence: CASSGTGTSGANVLTF. In DNA form, the CDR3 reads TGTGCCAGCAGTGGGACAGGCACATCTGGGGCCAACGTCCTGACTTTC.